This T cell receptor beta chain was found in a study of cytomegalovirus exposure and HLA in healthy donors. Generated by immunoSEQ multiplex PCR, the TCRdb table keeps only in-frame clones and is missing some. Found here are more than 140,000 clones, less than 90% of them singletons; the top ten hold about 3.5%. Input material: PBMCs. This receptor was identified in a woman between 18 and 29 years old in good health and CMV-seropositive.

CDR3 region: CASSPELFVNEQFF. The CDR3 DNA reads TGCGCCAGCAGCCCCGAGTTGTTTGTCAATGAGCAGTTCTTC. The rearrangement links TRBV5-1 to TRBJ2-1, with unresolved D. V lost 4 bases and J lost 6, with 14 bases in between. Per the germline V gene, CDR1 is SGHRS and CDR2 is YFSETQ. The CDR3 is 14 amino acids.